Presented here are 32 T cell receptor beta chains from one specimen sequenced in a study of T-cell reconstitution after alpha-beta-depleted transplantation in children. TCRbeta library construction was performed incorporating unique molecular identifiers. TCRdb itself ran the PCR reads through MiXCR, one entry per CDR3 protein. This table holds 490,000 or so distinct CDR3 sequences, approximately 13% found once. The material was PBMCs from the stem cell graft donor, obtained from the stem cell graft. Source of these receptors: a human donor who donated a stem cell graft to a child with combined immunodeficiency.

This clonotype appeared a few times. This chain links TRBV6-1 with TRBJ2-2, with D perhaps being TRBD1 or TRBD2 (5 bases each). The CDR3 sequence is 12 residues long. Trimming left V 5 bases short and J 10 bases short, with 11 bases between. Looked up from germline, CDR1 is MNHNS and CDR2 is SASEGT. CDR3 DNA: TGTGCCAGCAGTTGGGACCCGCAGGAGCTGTTTTTT. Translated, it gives CASSWDPQELFF.

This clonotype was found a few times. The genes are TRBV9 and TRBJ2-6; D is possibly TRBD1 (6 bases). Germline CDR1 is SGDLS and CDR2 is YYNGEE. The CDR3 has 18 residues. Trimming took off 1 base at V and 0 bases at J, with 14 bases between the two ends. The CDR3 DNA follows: TGTGCCAGCAGCGTACCCCGGGACACGAGCTCTGGGGCCAACGTCCTGACTTTC. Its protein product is CASSVPRDTSSGANVLTF.

Here the CDR3 DNA reads TGCGCCAGCAGCCCTTCCCTAGCGGGGGGGTCCTACAATGAGCAGTTCTTC. Translating gives CASSPSLAGGSYNEQFF. The chain combines TRBV5-1 with TRBJ2-1, with TRBD2 matching over 12 bases. The CDR3 has 17 residues. Germline V lookup: CDR1 SGHRS, CDR2 YFSETQ. The junction had 6 bases not matched to a gene; V was cut back by 4 bases and J by 1 base.

The CDR3 loop is CASSQDLGAAFF. CDR3 DNA: TGTGCCAGCAGCCAGGATCTCGGAGCGGCTTTCTTT. The J gene is TRBJ1-1, the V gene TRBV12-3 or TRBV12-4; unclear D gene. V was pared by 6 bases and J by 11 bases, with 16 bases between. The CDR3 totals 12 residues.

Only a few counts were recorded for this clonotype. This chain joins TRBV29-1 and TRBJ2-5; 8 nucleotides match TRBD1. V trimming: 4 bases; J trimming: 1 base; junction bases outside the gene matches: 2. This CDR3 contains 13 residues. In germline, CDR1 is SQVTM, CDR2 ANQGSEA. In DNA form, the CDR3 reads TGCAGCGTTGGACAGGGGACCCAAGAGACCCAGTACTTC. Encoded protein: CSVGQGTQETQYF.

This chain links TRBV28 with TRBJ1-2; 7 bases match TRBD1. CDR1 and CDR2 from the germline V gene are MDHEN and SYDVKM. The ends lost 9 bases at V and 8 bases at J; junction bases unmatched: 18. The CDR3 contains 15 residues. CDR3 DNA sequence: TGTGCCAGTAGTCTTTTGATGGGGACAGAGTTCGGCTACACCTTC. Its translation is CASSLLMGTEFGYTF.

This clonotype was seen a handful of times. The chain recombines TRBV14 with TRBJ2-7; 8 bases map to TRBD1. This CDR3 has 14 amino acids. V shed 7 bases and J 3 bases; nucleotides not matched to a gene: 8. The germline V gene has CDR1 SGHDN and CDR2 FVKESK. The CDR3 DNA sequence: TGTGCCAGCACCTCAGGGACAGGAGACTACGAGCAGTACTTC. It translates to CASTSGTGDYEQYF.

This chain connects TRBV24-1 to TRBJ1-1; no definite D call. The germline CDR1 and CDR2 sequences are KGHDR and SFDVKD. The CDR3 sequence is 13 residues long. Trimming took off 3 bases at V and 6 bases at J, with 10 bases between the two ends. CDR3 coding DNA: TGTGCCACCAGTGATGCGATTGGGGCTGAAGCTTTCTTT. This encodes CATSDAIGAEAFF.

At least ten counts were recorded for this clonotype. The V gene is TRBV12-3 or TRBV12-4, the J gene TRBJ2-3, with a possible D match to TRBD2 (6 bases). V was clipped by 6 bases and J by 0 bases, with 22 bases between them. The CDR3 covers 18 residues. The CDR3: CASSTRTNPGISTDTQYF. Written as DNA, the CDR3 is TGTGCCAGCAGCACCCGGACTAACCCAGGGATTAGCACAGATACGCAGTATTTT.

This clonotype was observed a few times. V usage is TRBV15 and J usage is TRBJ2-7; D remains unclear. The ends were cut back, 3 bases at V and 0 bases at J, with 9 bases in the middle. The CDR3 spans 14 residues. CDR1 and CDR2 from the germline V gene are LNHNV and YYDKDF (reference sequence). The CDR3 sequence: CATSSDRPSYEQYF. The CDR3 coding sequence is TGTGCCACCAGCAGCGACCGGCCCTCCTACGAGCAGTACTTC.

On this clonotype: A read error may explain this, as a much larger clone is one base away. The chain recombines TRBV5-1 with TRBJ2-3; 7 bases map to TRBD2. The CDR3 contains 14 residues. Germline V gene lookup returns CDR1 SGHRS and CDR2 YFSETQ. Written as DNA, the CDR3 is TGCGCCAGCAGCCCCCAGACTAGCACAGATACGGAGTATTTT. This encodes CASSPQTSTDTEYF. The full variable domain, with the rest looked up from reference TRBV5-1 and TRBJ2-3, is KAGVTQTPRYLIKTRGQQVTLSCSPISGHRSVSWYQQTPGQGLQFLFEYFSETQRNKGNFPGRFSGRQFSNSRSEMNVSTLELGDSALYLCASSPQTSTDTEYFGPGTRLTVL.

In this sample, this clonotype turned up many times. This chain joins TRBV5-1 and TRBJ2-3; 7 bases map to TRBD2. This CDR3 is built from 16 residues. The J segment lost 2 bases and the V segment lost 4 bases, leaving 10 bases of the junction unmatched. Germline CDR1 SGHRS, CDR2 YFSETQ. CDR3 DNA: TGCGCCAGCAGCCCGGAGGCTAGCGGTACCACAGATACGCAGTATTTT. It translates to CASSPEASGTTDTQYF.

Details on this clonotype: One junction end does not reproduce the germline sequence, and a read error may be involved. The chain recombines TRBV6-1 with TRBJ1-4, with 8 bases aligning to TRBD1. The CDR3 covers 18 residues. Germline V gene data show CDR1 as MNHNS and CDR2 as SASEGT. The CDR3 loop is CASIEVVVTGTGDEKLFF. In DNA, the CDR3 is TGTGCCAGCATTGAAGTAGTGGTTACCGGGACAGGTGATGAAAAACTGTTTTTT.

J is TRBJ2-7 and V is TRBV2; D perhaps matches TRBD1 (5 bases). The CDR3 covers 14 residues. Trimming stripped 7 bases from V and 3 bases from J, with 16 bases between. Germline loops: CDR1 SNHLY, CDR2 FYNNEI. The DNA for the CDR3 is TGTGCCAGCATTGCCAGGGCGGCCGACTACGAGCAGTACTTC. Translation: CASIARAADYEQYF.

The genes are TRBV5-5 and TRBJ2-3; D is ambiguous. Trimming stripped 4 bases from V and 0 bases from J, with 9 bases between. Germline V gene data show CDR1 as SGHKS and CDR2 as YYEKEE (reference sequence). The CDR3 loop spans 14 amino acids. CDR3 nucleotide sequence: TGTGCCAGCAGCGTGAGGCGTAGCACAGATACGCAGTATTTT. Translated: CASSVRRSTDTQYF.

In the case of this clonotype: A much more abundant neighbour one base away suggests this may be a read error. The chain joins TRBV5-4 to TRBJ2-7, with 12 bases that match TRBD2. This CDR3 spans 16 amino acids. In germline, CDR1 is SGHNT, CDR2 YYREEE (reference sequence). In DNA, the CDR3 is TGTGCCAGCAGCACCGCCTTAGGACTAGCGGGGTACGAGCAGCACTTC. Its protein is CASSTALGLAGYEQHF.

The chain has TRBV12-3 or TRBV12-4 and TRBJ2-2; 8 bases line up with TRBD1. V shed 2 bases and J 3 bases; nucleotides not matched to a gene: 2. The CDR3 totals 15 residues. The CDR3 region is CASSLQGADTGELFF. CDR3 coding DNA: TGTGCCAGCAGTTTACAGGGGGCGGACACCGGGGAGCTGTTTTTT.

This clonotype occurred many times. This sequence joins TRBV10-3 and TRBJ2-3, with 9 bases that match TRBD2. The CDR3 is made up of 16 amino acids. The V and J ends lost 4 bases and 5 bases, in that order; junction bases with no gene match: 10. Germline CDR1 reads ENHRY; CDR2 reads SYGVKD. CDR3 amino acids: CAISGSREGPVDTQYF. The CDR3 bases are TGTGCCATCAGTGGTTCGCGGGAGGGCCCCGTAGATACGCAGTATTTT.

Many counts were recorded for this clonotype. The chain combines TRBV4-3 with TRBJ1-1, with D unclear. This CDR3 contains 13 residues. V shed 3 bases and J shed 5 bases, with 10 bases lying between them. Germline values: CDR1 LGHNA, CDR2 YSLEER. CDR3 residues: CASSQTHITEAFF. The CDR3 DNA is TGCGCCAGCAGCCAGACACATATTACTGAAGCTTTCTTT.

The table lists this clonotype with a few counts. DNA of the CDR3: TGCAGTGCTAGAAGGGCAGGGGTGGGGAATGAGCAGTTCTTC. Translating it yields CSARRAGVGNEQFF. V usage is TRBV20-1 and J usage is TRBJ2-1; D is perhaps TRBD1 (6 bases). V lost 2 bases and J 7 bases, leaving 15 bases between the germline ends. CDR3 length: 14 amino acids. Germline-derived CDR1 and CDR2 are DFQATT and SNEGSKA (reference sequence).

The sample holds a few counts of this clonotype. The CDR3 sequence: CASSDWIARGLYNEQFF. CDR3 DNA: TGTGCCAGCAGTGATTGGATAGCGAGGGGCCTGTACAATGAGCAGTTCTTC. V gene TRBV6-1 combines with J gene TRBJ2-1; D is tentatively TRBD1 or TRBD2 (5 bases each). V lost 3 bases and J lost 4, with 19 bases in between. The CDR3 length is 17 residues. CDR1 is MNHNS and CDR2 is SASEGT in the germline V gene.

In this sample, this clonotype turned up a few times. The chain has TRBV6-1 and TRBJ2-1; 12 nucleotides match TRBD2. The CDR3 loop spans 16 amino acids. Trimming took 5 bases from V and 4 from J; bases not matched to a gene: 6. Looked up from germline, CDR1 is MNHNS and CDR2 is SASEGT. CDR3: CASSRLAGGQYNEQFF. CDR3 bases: TGTGCCAGCAGTCGCCTAGCGGGAGGGCAGTACAATGAGCAGTTCTTC.

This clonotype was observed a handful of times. The CDR3 sequence: CASRPTGGPSSYNEQFF. CDR3 sequence (DNA): TGTGCCAGCAGACCGACAGGGGGGCCCAGCTCCTACAATGAGCAGTTCTTC. The chain combines TRBV7-8 with TRBJ2-1; 9 bases align to TRBD1. The CDR3 is made up of 17 amino acids. V was clipped by 6 bases and J by 0 bases; unmatched bases: 9. The V gene's germline CDR1 is SGHVS and CDR2 FQNEAQ.

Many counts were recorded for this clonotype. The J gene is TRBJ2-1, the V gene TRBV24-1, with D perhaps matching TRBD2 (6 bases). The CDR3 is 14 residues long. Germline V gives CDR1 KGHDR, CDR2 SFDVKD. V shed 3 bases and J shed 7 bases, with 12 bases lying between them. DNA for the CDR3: TGTGCCACCAGTGATCCGGGCGGGGCGAATGAGCAGTTCTTC. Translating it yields CATSDPGGANEQFF.

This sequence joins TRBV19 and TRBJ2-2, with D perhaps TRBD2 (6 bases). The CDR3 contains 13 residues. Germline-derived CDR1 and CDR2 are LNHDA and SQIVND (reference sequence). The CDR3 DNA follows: TGTGGCTCGGGGCCGCGGGGCACCGGGGAGCTGTTTTTT. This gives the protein CGSGPRGTGELFF.

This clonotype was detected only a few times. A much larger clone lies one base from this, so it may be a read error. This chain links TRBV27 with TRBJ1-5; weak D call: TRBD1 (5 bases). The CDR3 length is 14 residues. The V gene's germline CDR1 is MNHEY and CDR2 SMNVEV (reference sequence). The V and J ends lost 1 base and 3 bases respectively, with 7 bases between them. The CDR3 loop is CASSLWGTNQPQHF. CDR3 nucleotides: TGTGCCAGCAGTTTATGGGGGACCAATCAGCCCCAGCATTTT.

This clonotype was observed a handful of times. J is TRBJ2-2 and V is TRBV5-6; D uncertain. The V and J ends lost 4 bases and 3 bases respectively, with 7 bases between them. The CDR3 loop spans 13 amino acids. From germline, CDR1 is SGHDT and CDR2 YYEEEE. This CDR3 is CASSPGDTGELFF. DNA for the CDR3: TGTGCCAGCAGCCCAGGCGACACCGGGGAGCTGTTTTTT.

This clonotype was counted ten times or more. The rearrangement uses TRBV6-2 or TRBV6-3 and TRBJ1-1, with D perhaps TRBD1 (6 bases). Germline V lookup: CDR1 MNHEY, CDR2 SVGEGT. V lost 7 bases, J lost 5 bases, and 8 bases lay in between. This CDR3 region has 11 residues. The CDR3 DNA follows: TGTGCCAGCATTCAGGGGACTGAAGCTTTCTTT. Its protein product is CASIQGTEAFF.

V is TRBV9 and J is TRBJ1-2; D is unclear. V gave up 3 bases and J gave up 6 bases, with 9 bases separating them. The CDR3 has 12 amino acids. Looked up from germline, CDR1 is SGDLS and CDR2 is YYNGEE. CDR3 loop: CASSAPSNGYTF. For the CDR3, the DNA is TGTGCCAGCAGCGCTCCATCGAATGGCTACACCTTC.

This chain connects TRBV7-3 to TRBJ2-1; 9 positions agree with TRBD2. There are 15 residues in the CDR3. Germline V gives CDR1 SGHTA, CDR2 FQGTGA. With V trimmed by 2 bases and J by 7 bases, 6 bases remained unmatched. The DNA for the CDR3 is TGTGCCAGCAGCTTAGAAGCGGGAGGTGTAAATGAGCAGTTCTTC. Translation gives CASSLEAGGVNEQFF.

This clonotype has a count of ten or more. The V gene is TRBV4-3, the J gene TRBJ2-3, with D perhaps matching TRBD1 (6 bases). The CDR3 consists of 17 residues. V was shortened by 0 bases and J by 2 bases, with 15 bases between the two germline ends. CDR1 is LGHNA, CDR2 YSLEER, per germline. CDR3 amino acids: CASSQDRAGAFTDTQYF. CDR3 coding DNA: TGCGCCAGCAGCCAAGATCGGGCAGGGGCCTTCACAGATACGCAGTATTTT.

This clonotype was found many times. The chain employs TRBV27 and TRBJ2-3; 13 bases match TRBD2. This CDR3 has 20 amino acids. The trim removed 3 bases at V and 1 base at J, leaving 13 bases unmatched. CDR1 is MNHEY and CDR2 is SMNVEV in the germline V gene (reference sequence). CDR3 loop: CASSLGRTSGRALRTDTQYF. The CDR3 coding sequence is TGTGCCAGCAGTTTGGGACGCACTAGCGGGAGGGCCCTCCGCACAGATACGCAGTATTTT.